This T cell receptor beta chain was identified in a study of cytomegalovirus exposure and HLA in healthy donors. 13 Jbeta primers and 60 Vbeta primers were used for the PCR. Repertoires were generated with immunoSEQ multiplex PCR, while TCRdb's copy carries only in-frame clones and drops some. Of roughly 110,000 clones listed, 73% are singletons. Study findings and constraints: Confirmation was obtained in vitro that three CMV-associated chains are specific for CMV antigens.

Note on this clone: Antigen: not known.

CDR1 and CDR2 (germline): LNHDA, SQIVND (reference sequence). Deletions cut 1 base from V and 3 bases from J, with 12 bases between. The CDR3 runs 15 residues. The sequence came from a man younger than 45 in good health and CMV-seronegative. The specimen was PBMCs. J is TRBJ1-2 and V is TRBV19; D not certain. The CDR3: CASSIGVPQDYGYTF. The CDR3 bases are TGTGCCAGTAGTATAGGTGTACCCCAGGACTATGGCTACACCTTC. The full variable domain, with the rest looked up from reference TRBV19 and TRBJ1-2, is DGGITQSPKYLFRKEGQNVTLSCEQNLNHDAMYWYRQDPGQGLRLIYYSQIVNDFQKGDIAEGYSVSREKKESFPLTVTSAQKNPTAFYLCASSIGVPQDYGYTFGSGTRLTVV.